This TCR beta chain was found in a study of shared clonotypes between healthy human individuals. Some clones are missing from TCRdb's copy, which holds only in-frame ones; the method was immunoSEQ multiplex PCR. The sample includes more than 2 million clones, around 95% of them seen just once. The sample holds one count of this clone. Germline values: CDR1 SGHVS, CDR2 FQNEAQ. Trimming removed 5 bases at V and 2 bases at J, with 10 bases between. The CDR3 has 13 amino acids. The clonotype comes from a young man in good health. The sequenced sample consisted of naive CD4+ T cells sorted from blood. The subset was: CD45RA+ positively selected. This sequence joins TRBV7-8 and TRBJ2-7; possibly TRBD1 for D (6 bases). CDR3 amino acids: CASSRTATYEQYF. CDR3 sequence (DNA): TGTGCCAGCAGCAGGACAGCTACCTACGAGCAGTACTTC.